What follows is one TCR beta chain and its context. Its antigen remains unidentified. Primers for the PCR totalled 60 Vbeta and 13 Jbeta. Sequenced by immunoSEQ multiplex PCR; TCRdb stores in-frame clones only, minus some. The sample shows around 180,000 clones, approximately 84% of them seen only once. Germline CDR1 SGHRS, CDR2 YFSETQ. Trimming removed 0 bases from V and 1 base from J; junction bases left unmatched: 4. This CDR3 is built from 16 residues. The record originates from a study of cytomegalovirus exposure and HLA in healthy donors. Study-level points and caveats: Follow-up analysis later connected one missense variant in DCLRE1C with trimming of TCR beta V- and J-genes.

Sequencing was performed on PBMCs. The chain carries TRBV5-1 and TRBJ2-5; 9 nucleotides match TRBD1. The TCR comes from a girl aged 5-17 years in good health and CMV-seropositive. The CDR3 bases are TGCGCCAGCAGCTTGGTAGAGACAGGGGGCCAAGAGACCCAGTACTTC. This sequence encodes CASSLVETGGQETQYF.